This T cell receptor beta chain came from a study of blood T cell repertoires in COVID-19. Across the whole study: Samples taken during acute and convalescent COVID-19 were collected in the United States, Italy and Spain.

Method: immunoSEQ multiplex PCR; TCRdb's copy keeps in-frame clones and lacks some. Of about 110,000 clones in the sample, about 80% were seen once. CDR3 length equals 17 residues. J was trimmed by 2 bases and V by 1 base; bases with no gene match: 7. The germline V gene encodes CDR1 SGHAT and CDR2 FQNNGV. Material: peripheral blood. The receptor was derived from a woman in her fifties or sixties with acute or convalescent COVID-19. The rearrangement uses TRBV11-2 and TRBJ1-5; 8 bases are shared with TRBD1. In DNA, the CDR3 is TGTGCCAGCAGCTTAGGAGTAGACAGGGGAGGCAATCAGCCCCAGCATTTT. Translated, it gives CASSLGVDRGGNQPQHF. The full variable domain, completed using reference TRBV11-2 and TRBJ1-5, is EAGVAQSPRYKIIEKRQSVAFWCNPISGHATLYWYQQILGQGPKLLIQFQNNGVVDDSQLPKDRFSAERLKGVDSTLKIQPAKLEDSAVYLCASSLGVDRGGNQPQHFGDGTRLSIL.